One and the same sample provided the 24 T cell receptor beta chains below, sequenced in a study of cytomegalovirus exposure and HLA in healthy donors. The PCR contained 60 Vbeta and 13 Jbeta primers. Assay used: immunoSEQ multiplex PCR; TCRdb lists only in-frame clones, some missing. The sample comprises some 170,000 clones, over 75% of which are singletons, and about 1.9% rests with the top ten. The sequencing sample was made of PBMCs. The receptors stem from a woman aged 18-35 years in good health and CMV-seronegative.

The chain combines TRBV27 with TRBJ2-5, with TRBD1 matching 7 bases. Near its end, the DNA agrees better with TRBJ2-7, so the J call may be wrong. Germline V lookup: CDR1 MNHEY, CDR2 SMNVEV (reference sequence). The CDR3 contains 14 residues. CDR3 DNA sequence: TGTGCCAGCAGTTGGAACAGGGGCAACTACGAGCAGTACTTC. It is translated as CASSWNRGNYEQYF.

The chain combines TRBV7-2 with TRBJ1-1; possible D gene TRBD1, 5 bases. V shed 5 bases and J shed 0 bases, with 7 bases lying between them. This CDR3 region has 13 residues. Germline V gives CDR1 SGHTA, CDR2 FQGNSA. The CDR3 sequence is CASSLTVNTEAFF. CDR3 DNA: TGTGCCAGCAGCCTGACAGTGAACACTGAAGCTTTCTTT.

The V and J genes are TRBV19 and TRBJ1-2; 9 nucleotides line up with TRBD1. Germline V CDR1 and CDR2: LNHDA, SQIVND (reference sequence). The CDR3 is 15 amino acids. V was clipped by 5 bases and J by 4 bases; unmatched bases: 8. CDR3 region: CASSVGQGSGYGYTF. The CDR3 bases are TGTGCCAGTAGTGTTGGACAGGGGTCCGGCTATGGCTACACCTTC.

The gene calls are TRBV10-3 and TRBJ1-6; D gene uncertain. The CDR3 contains 13 residues. The germline gives CDR1 ENHRY, CDR2 SYGVKD. The V end was cut by 6 bases, the J end by 5 bases, with 8 bases between. CDR3 amino acids: CAIRAQDNSPLHF. The CDR3 DNA sequence: TGTGCCATCAGGGCCCAAGATAATTCACCCCTCCACTTT.

The chain has TRBV6-1 and TRBJ1-1; no clear D gene. V lost 0 bases, J lost 4 bases, and 12 bases lay in between. CDR1 MNHNS and CDR2 SASEGT come from the germline V gene. This CDR3 is 15 amino acids long. CDR3 protein: CASSEAPRVRTEAFF. The DNA of the CDR3 is TGTGCCAGCAGTGAAGCGCCGAGGGTCCGCACTGAAGCTTTCTTT.

The CDR3 sequence: CASSLYGTGEDGYTF. The DNA of the CDR3 is TGTGCCAGCAGTTTATACGGGACAGGGGAAGATGGCTACACCTTC. This chain uses TRBV28 with TRBJ1-2, with 10 positions matching TRBD1. After removal of 1 base from V and 6 bases from J, the junction contained 5 bases not matched to a gene. Germline lookup yields CDR1 MDHEN and CDR2 SYDVKM. CDR3 size: 15 residues.

The V and J genes are TRBV2 and TRBJ1-4; D unclear. CDR1 is SNHLY and CDR2 is FYNNEI in the germline V gene. The CDR3 has 14 amino acids. The V and J ends lost 4 bases and 6 bases respectively, with 12 bases between them. The CDR3 here is CASSATGRYEKLFF. The CDR3 DNA sequence: TGTGCCAGCAGTGCCACCGGTCGGTATGAAAAACTGTTTTTT.

Written as DNA, the CDR3 is TGTGCCAGCAGCCACCCGGACAGGCCTTCACCCCTCCACTTT. Its translation is CASSHPDRPSPLHF. This sequence joins TRBV7-9 and TRBJ1-6; 7 bases fit TRBD1. CDR1 is SEHNR and CDR2 is FQNEAQ in the germline V gene (reference sequence). The CDR3 loop spans 14 amino acids. With V trimmed by 5 bases and J by 9 bases, 7 bases remained unmatched.

The genes are TRBV6-1 and TRBJ1-5; possible D gene TRBD1, 5 bases. CDR3 size: 15 residues. The germline CDR1 and CDR2 sequences are MNHNS and SASEGT. The V end lost 3 bases, the J end lost 9 bases, and 18 bases lay between the germline ends. CDR3: CASSDYTRAPGPQHF. CDR3 nucleotides: TGTGCCAGCAGTGATTATACCAGGGCTCCGGGGCCCCAGCATTTT.

A note on this clone: A junction boundary mismatches the germline segment, possibly from a read error. This chain uses TRBV7-9 with TRBJ2-7; 9 bases agree with TRBD2. This CDR3 is built from 16 residues. Germline CDR1 and CDR2: SEHNR and FQNEAQ (reference sequence). CDR3 sequence (DNA): TGTTCCAGCTCCTGGCGGGGGGGCGGGAGATCCTACGAGCAGTACTTC. Translating it yields CSSSWRGGGRSYEQYF.

This clone was observed a handful of times. The chain links TRBV7-8 to TRBJ1-1; D gene ambiguous. Germline CDR1 SGHVS, CDR2 FQNEAQ. With 0 bases removed from V and 4 bases from J, the gap between germline ends came to 12 bases. This CDR3 contains 15 residues. The CDR3 spells CASSLAFRGGTEAFF. The CDR3, as DNA: TGTGCCAGCAGCTTAGCGTTTCGGGGAGGCACTGAAGCTTTCTTT.

As for this clone: Relative to the germline gene, one junction end is altered; a read error may explain this. The genes are TRBV6-1 and TRBJ2-1; TRBD2 matches 7 bases. CDR1 and CDR2 from the germline V gene are MNHNS and SASEGT. The CDR3 consists of 13 residues. CDR3: CATRESSYNEQFF. CDR3 nucleotide sequence: TGCGCAACGCGGGAGAGCTCCTACAATGAGCAGTTCTTC.

The rearrangement links TRBV11-2 to TRBJ2-2; 8 bases are shared with TRBD2. With V trimmed by 2 bases and J by 2 bases, 4 bases remained unmatched. CDR1 is SGHAT and CDR2 is FQNNGV in the germline V gene. There are 16 residues in the CDR3. The CDR3 DNA follows: TGTGCCAGCAGCTTAACTAGCGGATACAACACCGGGGAGCTGTTTTTT. This sequence encodes CASSLTSGYNTGELFF. The variable domain in full, with the rest retrieved from reference TRBV11-2 and TRBJ2-2, is EAGVAQSPRYKIIEKRQSVAFWCNPISGHATLYWYQQILGQGPKLLIQFQNNGVVDDSQLPKDRFSAERLKGVDSTLKIQPAKLEDSAVYLCASSLTSGYNTGELFFGEGSRLTVL.

The gene calls are TRBV4-1 and TRBJ1-2; 7 bases match TRBD1. This CDR3 is built from 14 residues. CDR1 and CDR2 from the germline V gene are MGHRA and YSYEKL. V dropped 4 bases and J dropped 4; count of bases not matched to a gene: 6. This chain's CDR3 is CASSPIRQGYGYTF. CDR3 in DNA: TGCGCCAGCAGCCCTATAAGACAGGGCTATGGCTACACCTTC.

This clone was seen only a few times. This chain uses TRBV12-5 with TRBJ2-3; 14 bases align to TRBD2. There are 16 residues in the CDR3. The J segment lost 4 bases and the V segment lost 7 bases, leaving 7 bases of the junction unmatched. From germline, CDR1 is LGHNT and CDR2 FRNRAP. This chain's CDR3 is CASAPGLAGGSDTQYF. The CDR3 bases are TGTGCTAGTGCCCCCGGACTAGCGGGGGGATCAGATACGCAGTATTTT. The full variable domain, in which reference TRBV12-5 and TRBJ2-3 provide the parts outside the CDR3, is DARVTQTPRHKVTEMGQEVTMRCQPILGHNTVFWYRQTMMQGLELLAYFRNRAPLDDSGMPKDRFSAEMPDATLATLKIQPSEPRDSAVYFCASAPGLAGGSDTQYFGPGTRLTVL.

The rearrangement uses TRBV4-1 and TRBJ2-5; unclear D gene. Per the germline V gene, CDR1 is MGHRA and CDR2 is YSYEKL. This CDR3 contains 15 residues. Deletions cut 0 bases from V and 2 bases from J, with 10 bases between. The CDR3 nucleotides are TGCGCCAGCAGCCAAGATTCTCAGGAACAAGAGACCCAGTACTTC. Its translation is CASSQDSQEQETQYF.

The chain joins TRBV27 to TRBJ1-1; possibly TRBD1 for D (6 bases). CDR1 is MNHEY, CDR2 SMNVEV, per germline (reference sequence). V lost 5 bases and J lost 3, with 16 bases in between. The CDR3 is 15 residues long. CDR3 nucleotides: TGTGCCAGCAGTCTATACAGGGTTCAGGACACTGAAGCTTTCTTT. It yields the protein CASSLYRVQDTEAFF.

The chain links TRBV29-1 to TRBJ2-1; 10 bases line up with TRBD1. Germline lookup yields CDR1 SQVTM and CDR2 ANQGSEA. The CDR3 extends over 14 amino acids. V lost 7 bases to trimming and J lost 1 base; unmatched junction nucleotides: 4. DNA of the CDR3: TGCAGCGCCCGACAGGGGGCATCCTACAATGAGCAGTTCTTC. As protein: CSARQGASYNEQFF.

The rearrangement uses TRBV28 and TRBJ1-4; D is possibly TRBD1 (5 bases). CDR3 length equals 15 residues. V gave up 6 bases and J gave up 3 bases, with 14 bases separating them. The germline gives CDR1 MDHEN, CDR2 SYDVKM. CDR3 DNA sequence: TGTGCCAGCAGGTCCTGGGGCACGGCTAATGAAAAACTGTTTTTT. This gives the protein CASRSWGTANEKLFF.

The chain carries TRBV28 and TRBJ1-1; D not resolved. The CDR3 is made up of 15 amino acids. The germline V gene encodes CDR1 MDHEN and CDR2 SYDVKM. V was pared by 3 bases and J by 5 bases, with 16 bases between. CDR3 in DNA: TGTGCCAGCAGTTTGTACCAATCAGGTGGTACTGAAGCTTTCTTT. It yields the protein CASSLYQSGGTEAFF.

The genes are TRBV7-9 and TRBJ2-7; D is possibly TRBD2 (6 bases). Germline V CDR1 and CDR2: SEHNR, FQNEAQ (reference sequence). The CDR3 loop spans 15 amino acids. Trimming cost V 4 bases and J 6 bases, with 19 bases left between them. In nucleotides, the CDR3 is TGTGCCAGCAGCTCCCTACTTGGGGGGTTCAGCGAGCAGTACTTC. Translated: CASSSLLGGFSEQYF.

The chain has TRBV2 and TRBJ2-3, with 8 bases that match TRBD2. The CDR3 length is 16 residues. Germline loops: CDR1 SNHLY, CDR2 FYNNEI. The V and J ends lost 4 bases and 3 bases, in that order; junction bases with no gene match: 9. The CDR3 protein is CASSVEGLVGTDTQYF. The DNA of the CDR3 is TGTGCCAGCAGTGTGGAGGGACTAGTCGGAACAGATACGCAGTATTTT.

This clone showed up just a few times. Distinct nucleotide sequences in the sample also encode this CDR3. The chain uses TRBV7-9 and TRBJ1-1; tentatively, D is TRBD1 (5 bases). Looked up from germline, CDR1 is SEHNR and CDR2 is FQNEAQ (reference sequence). The CDR3 is made up of 12 amino acids. Between the trimmed V and J ends, which lost 5 bases and 6 bases, there was a span of 10 bases. The CDR3 here is CASSLGGSEAFF. Here the CDR3 DNA reads TGTGCCAGCAGCCTGGGGGGTTCTGAAGCTTTCTTT.

The gene calls are TRBV9 and TRBJ2-7; 7 bases line up with TRBD1. The CDR3 sequence is 14 residues long. Trimming took 0 bases from V and 2 from J; bases not matched to a gene: 2. Germline CDR1 reads SGDLS; CDR2 reads YYNGEE. The CDR3 sequence: CASSVEGGPYEQYF. CDR3 sequence (DNA): TGTGCCAGCAGCGTAGAAGGGGGCCCCTACGAGCAGTACTTC.